This TCR beta chain originates from a study of blood T cell repertoires in COVID-19. Cohort placement rested on clinical history that participants reported themselves. This CDR3 is built from 16 residues. Germline V CDR1 and CDR2: MNHEY, SVGEGT. V shed 0 bases, J shed 6 bases, and the junction held 8 bases outside the gene matches. This clone is a singleton in its sample. The table came from immunoSEQ multiplex PCR; TCRdb's copy has only in-frame clones and leaves some out. The table lists under 300,000 clones, approximately 90% of them singletons. The chain uses TRBV6-2 or TRBV6-3 and TRBJ2-7; 10 positions agree with TRBD2. This clonotype was sampled from a woman in her thirties with acute COVID-19. The material sequenced was PBMCs or T cells enriched from blood (not recorded which). The CDR3 reads CASSYSIGSGRPEQYF. The CDR3 nucleotides are TGTGCCAGCAGTTACTCGATCGGTAGCGGGAGGCCCGAGCAGTACTTC.